This TCR beta chain was profiled in a study of blood T cell repertoires in COVID-19. At the level of the study: Nucleic acid was either cDNA or gDNA, and it came from T cells, B-cell-depleted T cells, or PBMCs.

As processed by the authors: For nucleated cells, counts were estimated from reference gene primer amplification. TCRdb's copy holds only in-frame clones and misses some; the assay was immunoSEQ multiplex PCR. For V, J and clone size, that table is used; D and trimming come from the DNA. The repertoire holds 250,000 to 300,000 clones, with 82% as singletons. Input material: peripheral blood. The receptor's source is a woman aged 18-29 years with acute or convalescent COVID-19.

The CDR3 loop reads CAWGRPLHF. The CDR3 nucleotides read TGTGCCTGGGGGAGGCCCCTCCACTTT. The gene calls are TRBV30 and TRBJ1-6; D call uncertain. Trimming cost V 5 bases and J 13 bases, with 6 bases left between them. The CDR3 contains 9 residues. The V gene's germline CDR1 is GTSNPN and CDR2 SVGIG (reference sequence).